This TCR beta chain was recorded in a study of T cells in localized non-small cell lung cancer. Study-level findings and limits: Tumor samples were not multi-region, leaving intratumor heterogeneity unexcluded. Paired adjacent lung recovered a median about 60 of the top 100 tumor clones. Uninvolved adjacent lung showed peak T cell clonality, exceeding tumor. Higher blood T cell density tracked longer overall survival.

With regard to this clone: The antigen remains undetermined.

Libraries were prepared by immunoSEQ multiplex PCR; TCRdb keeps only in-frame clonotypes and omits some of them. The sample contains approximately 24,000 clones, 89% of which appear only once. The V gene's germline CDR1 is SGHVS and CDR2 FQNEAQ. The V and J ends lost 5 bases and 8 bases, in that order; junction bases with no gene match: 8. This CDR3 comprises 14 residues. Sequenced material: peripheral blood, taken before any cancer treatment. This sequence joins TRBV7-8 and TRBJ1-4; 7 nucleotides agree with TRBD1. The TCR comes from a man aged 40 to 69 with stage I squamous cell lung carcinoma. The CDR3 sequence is CASSPTGNQEKLFF. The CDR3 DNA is TGTGCCAGCAGCCCGACAGGGAATCAGGAAAAACTGTTTTTT.